These 27 T cell receptor beta chains were sequenced from one sample in a study of shared clonotypes between healthy human individuals. Profiling relied on immunoSEQ multiplex PCR, and the TCRdb table lists in-frame clones only, not all of them. Altogether 1,500,000 or so clones are present, about 96% being singletons, with the ten largest covering approximately 1%. The sequenced sample was naive CD4+ T cells sorted from blood. Subset in this sample: CD45RA+ positively selected. These receptors were taken from a man younger than 45 in good health.

This chain connects TRBV5-1 to TRBJ2-2, with unresolved D. V was shortened by 6 bases and J by 0 bases, with 9 bases between the two germline ends. The length of the CDR3 is 14 residues. Germline V gene lookup returns CDR1 SGHRS and CDR2 YFSETQ. The CDR3 spells CASIHGSNTGELFF. CDR3 DNA sequence: TGCGCCAGCATTCACGGATCGAACACCGGGGAGCTGTTTTTT.

V usage is TRBV30 and J usage is TRBJ1-4; D may be TRBD1 (6 bases). Germline V gene lookup returns CDR1 GTSNPN and CDR2 SVGIG (reference sequence). The CDR3 extends over 14 amino acids. V lost 0 bases, J lost 6 bases, and 11 bases lay in between. CDR3 in DNA: TGTGCCTGGAGTGTTTGGGGGGGCGATGAAAAACTGTTTTTT. As protein: CAWSVWGGDEKLFF.

A note on this clone: This same CDR3 is encoded by further DNA sequences in the sample. The chain carries TRBV2 and TRBJ2-5; TRBD2 matches at 9 bases. V trimming: 5 bases; J trimming: 7 bases; junction bases outside the gene matches: 2. There are 12 residues in the CDR3. Germline CDR1 SNHLY, CDR2 FYNNEI. CDR3 sequence: CASSRRGGTQYF. The CDR3 DNA reads as TGTGCCAGCAGTAGGCGGGGGGGGACCCAGTACTTC.

The chain joins TRBV11-2 to TRBJ2-7; 13 bases line up with TRBD2. V trimming: 0 bases; J trimming: 0 bases; junction bases outside the gene matches: 11. The CDR3 is 20 amino acids. CDR1 SGHAT and CDR2 FQNNGV come from the germline V gene. CDR3 residues: CASSLERLAGGLPSSYEQYF. CDR3 nucleotides: TGTGCCAGCAGCTTAGAAAGACTAGCGGGAGGACTCCCCTCCTCCTACGAGCAGTACTTC.

This chain joins TRBV7-8 and TRBJ2-2, with D unclear. Trimming removed 2 bases at V and 5 bases at J, with 15 bases between. Germline V gives CDR1 SGHVS, CDR2 FQNEAQ. The CDR3 is made up of 16 amino acids. The CDR3 sequence is CASSLSRWSQTGELFF. The CDR3, as DNA: TGTGCCAGCAGCTTATCCAGGTGGTCCCAAACCGGGGAGCTGTTTTTT.

This chain joins TRBV27 and TRBJ1-5; possibly TRBD1 for D (6 bases). The CDR3 has 16 amino acids. Germline loops: CDR1 MNHEY, CDR2 SMNVEV (reference sequence). V lost 5 bases to trimming and J lost 5 bases, with 19 bases between them. The CDR3 sequence: CASSPGAGWGDQPQHF. CDR3 DNA: TGTGCCAGCAGTCCGGGGGCGGGGTGGGGTGATCAGCCCCAGCATTTT.

In this sample, this clone turned up once. The same CDR3 also results from other DNA sequences found in this sample. V usage is TRBV5-1 and J usage is TRBJ2-1; 12 bases map to TRBD2. The germline V gene encodes CDR1 SGHRS and CDR2 YFSETQ. V lost 5 bases to trimming and J lost 2 bases; unmatched junction nucleotides: 5. This CDR3 is built from 16 residues. In DNA form, the CDR3 reads TGCGCCAGCAGTTCCGGACTAGCGGGGACCTACAATGAGCAGTTCTTC. As protein: CASSSGLAGTYNEQFF.

This chain uses TRBV5-1 with TRBJ2-6; a weak D match, TRBD1 (5 bases). This CDR3 is built from 16 residues. V was pared by 0 bases and J by 0 bases, with 7 bases between. The V gene's germline CDR1 is SGHRS and CDR2 YFSETQ. The CDR3 DNA reads as TGCGCCAGCAGCTTGGAGACAGTCTCTGGGGCCAACGTCCTGACTTTC. Translated: CASSLETVSGANVLTF.

V gene TRBV7-2 combines with J gene TRBJ2-1; TRBD2 matches 8 bases. The CDR3 length is 15 residues. V was pared by 1 base and J by 8 bases, with 7 bases of the junction left unmatched. CDR1 and CDR2 (germline): SGHTA, FQGNSA. The chain's CDR3 is CASSLDKRERYEQFF. CDR3 DNA: TGTGCCAGCAGCTTAGATAAGCGGGAGAGGTATGAGCAGTTCTTC.

This clone occurred once. This CDR3 reads CASSFMVRSDTQYF. The CDR3 nucleotides read TGTGCCAGCAGTTTTATGGTGAGGTCAGATACGCAGTATTTT. The chain links TRBV28 to TRBJ2-3; D gene unclear. Germline CDR1 and CDR2: MDHEN and SYDVKM. This CDR3 is 14 amino acids long. The V and J ends lost 3 bases and 4 bases respectively, with 11 bases between them. The full variable domain, in which reference TRBV28 and TRBJ2-3 provide the parts outside the CDR3, is DVKVTQSSRYLVKRTGEKVFLECVQDMDHENMFWYRQDPGLGLRLIYFSYDVKMKEKGDIPEGYSVSREKKERFSLILESASTNQTSMYLCASSFMVRSDTQYFGPGTRLTVL.

This clone was counted once. This chain connects TRBV19 to TRBJ2-1; TRBD1 might be the D (5 bases). V lost 7 bases and J lost 4, with 23 bases in between. The CDR3 loop spans 17 amino acids. Germline loops: CDR1 LNHDA, CDR2 SQIVND (reference sequence). Written as DNA, the CDR3 is TGTGCCAGTACCCACCGTCAGGGCCTTCCCTCTTACAATGAGCAGTTCTTC. Encoded protein: CASTHRQGLPSYNEQFF.

The chain is built from TRBV29-1 and TRBJ2-3; 11 bases line up with TRBD2. The CDR3 consists of 16 residues. Germline V gives CDR1 SQVTM, CDR2 ANQGSEA. With 1 base clipped from V and 3 bases from J, the junction kept 6 bases outside the gene matches. The CDR3 DNA reads TGCAGCGTTGAAGTACAGGGACTAGCGGCGACAGATACGCAGTATTTT. It codes for CSVEVQGLAATDTQYF.

The V call is TRBV5-1, the J call TRBJ2-1; TRBD2 agrees at 11 bases. J was trimmed by 3 bases and V by 4 bases; bases with no gene match: 6. CDR3 length: 16 residues. CDR1 and CDR2 from the germline V gene are SGHRS and YFSETQ. The CDR3 here is CASSAGTSGNYNEQFF. CDR3 sequence (DNA): TGCGCCAGCAGCGCTGGGACTAGCGGAAACTACAATGAGCAGTTCTTC.

CDR3 DNA sequence: TGTGCCAGCAGCTTCGAGGGACGGTGGTTCTACGAGCAGTACTTC. Amino acid sequence: CASSFEGRWFYEQYF. The V gene is TRBV7-9, the J gene TRBJ2-7, with D perhaps given as TRBD1 or TRBD2 (5 bases each). The CDR3 has 15 amino acids. Germline CDR1 reads SEHNR; CDR2 reads FQNEAQ (reference sequence). V lost 3 bases to trimming and J lost 3 bases, with 15 bases between them.

V is TRBV28 and J is TRBJ1-4; TRBD1 is a possible D gene (5 bases). Trimming left V 4 bases short and J 13 bases short, with 19 bases between. CDR3 size: 14 residues. Germline loops: CDR1 MDHEN, CDR2 SYDVKM. The CDR3 here is CASSSAPRGFGLFF. Written as DNA, the CDR3 is TGTGCCAGCAGTTCAGCTCCCCGGGGGTTCGGACTGTTTTTT.

This chain links TRBV5-5 with TRBJ1-6, with D unclear. This CDR3 comprises 17 residues. V was trimmed by 5 bases and J by 6 bases, leaving 21 bases between them. Germline V gives CDR1 SGHKS, CDR2 YYEKEE (reference sequence). The DNA for the CDR3 is TGTGCCAGCAGTTTTCGAGGGCCGCAAGAGGCTAATTCACCCCTCCACTTT. This sequence encodes CASSFRGPQEANSPLHF.

In DNA form, the CDR3 reads TGTGCCAGCAGCCGACAGGGAAGCTCCTACAATGAGCAGTTCTTC. This translates into CASSRQGSSYNEQFF. The genes are TRBV7-3 and TRBJ2-1, with 7 bases aligning to TRBD1. V lost 5 bases to trimming and J lost 0 bases; unmatched junction nucleotides: 4. The CDR3 extends over 15 amino acids. CDR1 is SGHTA and CDR2 is FQGTGA in the germline V gene.

This sequence joins TRBV7-9 and TRBJ2-1; the match to TRBD2 covers 7 bases. Germline CDR1 SEHNR, CDR2 FQNEAQ (reference sequence). V gave up 1 base and J gave up 6 bases; unmatched junction bases: 12. CDR3 length: 17 amino acids. CDR3 bases: TGTGCCAGCAGCTTAGGGGGACTTGCGGGAGATCCCAATGAGCAGTTCTTC. The encoded protein is CASSLGGLAGDPNEQFF.

The chain uses TRBV11-2 and TRBJ2-2; the D is unclear. The CDR3 totals 12 residues. V lost 5 bases and J 7 bases, leaving 8 bases between the germline ends. CDR1 and CDR2 (germline): SGHAT, FQNNGV. The CDR3 nucleotides are TGTGCCAGCAGCCTAACCATCGGGGAGCTGTTTTTT. Translating gives CASSLTIGELFF.

This chain links TRBV11-2 with TRBJ2-5, with unresolved D. The CDR3 sequence is 13 residues long. Trimming removed 5 bases at V and 1 base at J, with 8 bases between. The germline V gene encodes CDR1 SGHAT and CDR2 FQNNGV. Here the CDR3 reads CASSRRFQETQYF. As DNA, the CDR3 is TGTGCCAGCAGCCGCCGGTTCCAAGAGACCCAGTACTTC.

V and J are TRBV19 and TRBJ2-7; D perhaps matches TRBD1 (6 bases). CDR1 and CDR2 from the germline V gene are LNHDA and SQIVND (reference sequence). The CDR3 runs to 13 residues. V shed 6 bases and J shed 4 bases, with 13 bases lying between them. CDR3 protein: CASRTTGGYEQYF. The CDR3 DNA is TGTGCCAGTAGGACGACAGGCGGGTACGAGCAGTACTTC. Filled out from reference TRBV19 and TRBJ2-7, the complete variable domain reads DGGITQSPKYLFRKEGQNVTLSCEQNLNHDAMYWYRQDPGQGLRLIYYSQIVNDFQKGDIAEGYSVSREKKESFPLTVTSAQKNPTAFYLCASRTTGGYEQYFGPGTRLTVT.

The sample holds one count of this clone. The gene calls are TRBV5-4 and TRBJ2-5; possibly TRBD1 or TRBD2 for D (6 bases each). The V gene lost 2 bases and the J gene lost 5 bases, with 16 bases spanning the gap. This CDR3 spans 15 amino acids. CDR1 is SGHNT and CDR2 is YYREEE in the germline V gene (reference sequence). The CDR3 DNA reads as TGTGCCAGCAGCTTCCGACTAGGGGGTGGCGAGACCCAGTACTTC. This gives the protein CASSFRLGGGETQYF.

This chain joins TRBV27 and TRBJ2-7; possibly TRBD2 for D (6 bases). Germline V gene data show CDR1 as MNHEY and CDR2 as SMNVEV (reference sequence). This CDR3 has 14 residues. Trimming took off 6 bases at V and 4 bases at J, with 16 bases between the two ends. The CDR3 DNA reads as TGTGCCAGCAGATTCGCGGGACTCCCTTACGAGCAGTACTTC. Translating gives CASRFAGLPYEQYF.

V is TRBV13 and J is TRBJ2-3; 7 nucleotides align to TRBD2. V shed 5 bases, J shed 2 bases, and the junction held 4 bases outside the gene matches. The CDR3 totals 14 residues. CDR1 is PRHDT, CDR2 FYEKMQ, per germline (reference sequence). The CDR3 DNA is TGTGCCAGCAGCCTTGGGACTAACACAGATACGCAGTATTTT. It encodes CASSLGTNTDTQYF.

On this clone: This sample includes further DNA sequences coding for the same CDR3. V is TRBV2 and J is TRBJ2-3; D is uncertain. Germline V gene sequence: CDR1 SNHLY, CDR2 FYNNEI. The CDR3 has 15 amino acids. V was clipped by 1 base and J by 1 base, with 9 bases between them. The CDR3 loop reads CASSEVRARTDTQYF. The CDR3 DNA reads TGTGCCAGCAGTGAAGTTCGTGCCCGCACAGATACGCAGTATTTT.

V usage is TRBV2 and J usage is TRBJ2-7; 10 bases agree with TRBD2. The length of the CDR3 is 15 residues. The V gene's germline CDR1 is SNHLY and CDR2 FYNNEI. J was trimmed by 2 bases and V by 4 bases; bases with no gene match: 5. The CDR3 sequence is CASSAVAGGAYEQYF. CDR3 DNA: TGTGCCAGCAGTGCTGTAGCGGGAGGTGCCTACGAGCAGTACTTC. Based on the CDR3 plus reference TRBV2 and TRBJ2-7, the full variable domain is EPEVTQTPSHQVTQMGQEVILRCVPISNHLYFYWYRQILGQKVEFLVSFYNNEISEKSEIFDDQFSVERPDGSNFTLKIRSTKLEDSAMYFCASSAVAGGAYEQYFGPGTRLTVT.

The chain recombines TRBV28 with TRBJ2-5; a possible D gene is TRBD1 (5 bases). Germline values: CDR1 MDHEN, CDR2 SYDVKM. Trimming removed 2 bases from V and 5 bases from J, with 12 bases in between. This CDR3 comprises 14 residues. For the CDR3, the DNA is TGTGCCAGCAGTTTAGCCCTACAGGTCGAGACCCAGTACTTC. As protein: CASSLALQVETQYF.